The source of this TCR beta chain is a study of T cell responses to AZD1222 COVID-19 vaccine. Repertoires were generated with immunoSEQ multiplex PCR, while TCRdb's copy carries only in-frame clones and drops some. The sample contains about 160,000 clones, around 93% of which appear only once. Sequencing was performed on peripheral blood, taken on day 0 of AZD1222 vaccination. The TCR originated in an adult in good health.

The CDR3 loop is CASREYRLAGVNEQYF. CDR3 sequence (DNA): TGTGCCAGCAGGGAATACAGACTAGCGGGAGTCAACGAGCAGTACTTC. The chain uses TRBV7-8 and TRBJ2-7, with 12 nucleotides matching TRBD2. CDR1 SGHVS and CDR2 FQNEAQ come from the germline V gene. This CDR3 region has 16 residues. The J segment lost 5 bases and the V segment lost 6 bases, leaving 11 bases of the junction unmatched.